This T cell receptor beta chain was observed in a study of response to subunit inactivated influenza vaccine. Germline V gene data show CDR1 as MGHRA and CDR2 as YSYEKL. The CDR3 totals 15 residues. The V and J ends lost 6 bases and 4 bases, in that order; junction bases with no gene match: 9. TCRdb processed the RT-PCR reads anew with MiXCR; each CDR3 protein has one entry. The sample has around 530,000 distinct CDR3 sequences, 16% seen once. The clonotype comes from a man aged 50 to 69 who received an inactivated influenza vaccine. Material: CD4+ T cells sorted from PBMCs, obtained around 25 months after vaccination. V usage is TRBV4-1 and J usage is TRBJ1-5; 7 bases map to TRBD1. The CDR3 nucleotides read TGCGCCAGCAGACGGGACAGTGGGAGTAATCAGCCCCAGCATTTT. It is translated as CASRRDSGSNQPQHF.